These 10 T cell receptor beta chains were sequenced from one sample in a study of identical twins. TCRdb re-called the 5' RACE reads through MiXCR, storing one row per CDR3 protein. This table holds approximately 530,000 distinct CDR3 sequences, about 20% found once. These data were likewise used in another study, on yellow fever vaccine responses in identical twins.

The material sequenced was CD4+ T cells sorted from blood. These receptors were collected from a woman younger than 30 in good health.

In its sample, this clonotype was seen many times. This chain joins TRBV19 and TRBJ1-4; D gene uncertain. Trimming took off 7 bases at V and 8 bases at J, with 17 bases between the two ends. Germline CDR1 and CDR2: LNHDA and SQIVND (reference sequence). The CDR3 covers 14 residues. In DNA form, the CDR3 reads TGTGCCAGTATCGCATGGACTCAACCCGAAAAACTGTTTTTT. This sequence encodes CASIAWTQPEKLFF.

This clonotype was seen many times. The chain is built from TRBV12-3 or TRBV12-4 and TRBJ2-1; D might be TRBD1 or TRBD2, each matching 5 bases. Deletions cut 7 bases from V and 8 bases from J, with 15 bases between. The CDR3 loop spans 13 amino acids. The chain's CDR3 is CASTRLLGDEQFF. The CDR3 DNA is TGTGCCAGCACCCGACTCTTGGGGGATGAGCAGTTCTTC.

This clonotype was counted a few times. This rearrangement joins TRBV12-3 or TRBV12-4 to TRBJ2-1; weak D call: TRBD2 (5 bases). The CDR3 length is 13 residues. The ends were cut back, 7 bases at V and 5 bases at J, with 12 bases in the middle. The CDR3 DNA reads TGTGCCAGCAACTTGGACTTAGACAATGAGCAGTTCTTC. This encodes CASNLDLDNEQFF.

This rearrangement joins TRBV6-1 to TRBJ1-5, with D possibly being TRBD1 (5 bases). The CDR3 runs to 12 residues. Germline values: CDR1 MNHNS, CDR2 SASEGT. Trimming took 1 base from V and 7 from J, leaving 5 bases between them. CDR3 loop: CASSEGQQPQHF. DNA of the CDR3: TGTGCCAGCAGTGAAGGACAGCAGCCCCAGCATTTT.

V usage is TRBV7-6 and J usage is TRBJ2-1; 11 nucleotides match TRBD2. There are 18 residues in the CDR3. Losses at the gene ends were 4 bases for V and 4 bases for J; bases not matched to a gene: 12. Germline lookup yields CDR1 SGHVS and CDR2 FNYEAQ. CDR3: CASSSRTSGLREYNEQFF. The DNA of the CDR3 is TGTGCCAGCAGCTCTAGGACTAGCGGGTTAAGGGAGTACAATGAGCAGTTCTTC.

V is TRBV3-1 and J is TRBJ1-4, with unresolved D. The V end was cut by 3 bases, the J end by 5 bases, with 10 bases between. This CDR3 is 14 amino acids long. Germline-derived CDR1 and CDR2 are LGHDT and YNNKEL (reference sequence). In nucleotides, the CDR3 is TGTGCCAGCAGCCATGCGGCCCTAAATGAAAAACTGTTTTTT. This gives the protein CASSHAALNEKLFF.

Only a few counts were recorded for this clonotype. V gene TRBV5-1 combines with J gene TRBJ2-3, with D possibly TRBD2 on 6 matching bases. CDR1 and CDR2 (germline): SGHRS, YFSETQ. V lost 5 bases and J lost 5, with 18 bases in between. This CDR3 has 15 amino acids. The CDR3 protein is CASRRLGTLGDTQYF. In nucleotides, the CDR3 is TGCGCCAGCAGGAGACTAGGGACGCTTGGAGATACGCAGTATTTT.

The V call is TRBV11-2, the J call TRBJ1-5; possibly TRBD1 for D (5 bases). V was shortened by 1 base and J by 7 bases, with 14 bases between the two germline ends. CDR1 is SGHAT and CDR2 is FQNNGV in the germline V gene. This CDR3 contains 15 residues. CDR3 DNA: TGTGCCAGCAGCTTAGGAGCAGGGTGGCGCCAGCCCCAGCATTTT. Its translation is CASSLGAGWRQPQHF.

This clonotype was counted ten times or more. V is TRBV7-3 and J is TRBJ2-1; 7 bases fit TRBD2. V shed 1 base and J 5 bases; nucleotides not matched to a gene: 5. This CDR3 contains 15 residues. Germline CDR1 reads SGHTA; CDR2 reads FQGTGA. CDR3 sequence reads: CASSLMASGNNEQFF. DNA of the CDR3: TGTGCCAGCAGCTTAATGGCTAGCGGAAACAATGAGCAGTTCTTC.

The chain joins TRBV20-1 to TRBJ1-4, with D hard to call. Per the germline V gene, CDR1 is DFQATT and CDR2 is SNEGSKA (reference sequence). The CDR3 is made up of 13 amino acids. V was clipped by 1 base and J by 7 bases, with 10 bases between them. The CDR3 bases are TGCAGTGCTAGAGGGGGTTTGGGTGAAAAACTGTTTTTT. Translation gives CSARGGLGEKLFF.